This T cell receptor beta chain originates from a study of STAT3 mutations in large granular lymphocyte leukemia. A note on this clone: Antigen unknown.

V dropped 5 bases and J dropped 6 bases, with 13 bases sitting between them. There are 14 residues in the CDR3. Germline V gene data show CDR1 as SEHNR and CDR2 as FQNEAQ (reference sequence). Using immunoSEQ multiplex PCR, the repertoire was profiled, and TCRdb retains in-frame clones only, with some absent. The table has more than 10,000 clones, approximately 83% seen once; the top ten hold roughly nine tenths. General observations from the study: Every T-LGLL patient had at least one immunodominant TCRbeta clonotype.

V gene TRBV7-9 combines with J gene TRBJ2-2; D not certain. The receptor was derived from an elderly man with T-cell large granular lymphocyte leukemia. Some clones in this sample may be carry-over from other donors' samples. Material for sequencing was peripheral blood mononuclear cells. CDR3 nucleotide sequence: TGTGCCAGCAGCGATAATAGCCGTTCCGGGGAGCTGTTTTTT. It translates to CASSDNSRSGELFF.